The following is a TCR beta chain sequence with its context. Its specificity is unknown. This record comes from a study of brain metastases from non-small cell lung cancer. Study-level findings and limits: Brain metastases had lower T-cell infiltration than primary tumors.

Libraries were prepared by immunoSEQ multiplex PCR; TCRdb keeps only in-frame clonotypes and omits some of them. The profile shows some 4,100 clones, 70% to 90% of them singletons. The CDR3 is 15 residues long. Trimming cost V 0 bases and J 8 bases, with 12 bases left between them. CDR1 is SGHRS and CDR2 is YFSETQ in the germline V gene. Sequencing was done on a sample of primary lung tumor tissue. This chain uses TRBV5-1 with TRBJ1-6, with D possibly being TRBD1 (6 bases). The source is a donor at least 40 years old with non-small cell lung cancer. The CDR3 protein is CASSLEGGRDSPLHF. The CDR3 coding sequence is TGCGCCAGCAGCTTGGAAGGGGGAAGGGATTCACCCCTCCACTTT.